This is a list of T cell receptor beta chains from one sample in a study of T cell responses to AZD1222 COVID-19 vaccine. The assay was immunoSEQ multiplex PCR, and TCRdb's table has in-frame clones only and misses some. The sample records around 60,000 clones, approximately 85% being singletons. Sequencing used peripheral blood, obtained 28 days after the second AZD1222 dose. The source of these receptors is an adult who received the AZD1222 COVID-19 vaccine. Both conserved end residues are part of each CDR3. The order of the fields is J gene, V gene, D gene, clone size, CDR3 DNA, CDR3 protein. The D gene is left open where the match is weak. Size values are once, few and many counts, or a class for expanded clones, and some rows have none.

>TRBJ2-1|TRBV9|TRBD2|.
TGTGCCAGCAGCCCAAGACGGGCGGGAGGGCCGAGCTCCTACAATGAGCAGTTCTTC
CASSPRRAGGPSSYNEQFF
>TRBJ2-5|TRBV7-2|.|.
TGTGCCAGCAGCTTAGGAGGTCGCCCGAAAGAGACCCAGTACTTC
CASSLGGRPKETQYF
>TRBJ2-1|TRBV11-3|TRBD1|.
TGTGCCAGCAGCTTAGTGAACAGGGGCCCTTACAATGAGCAGTTCTTC
CASSLVNRGPYNEQFF
>TRBJ1-2|TRBV4-1|.|.
TGCGCCAGCAGCCAAGGGGCGGGGGTGGTCTATGGCTACACCTTC
CASSQGAGVVYGYTF
>TRBJ2-7|TRBV4-3|.|.
TGCGCCAGCAGCCAAGATCGTCCAGTGGTTTACGAGCAGTACTTC
CASSQDRPVVYEQYF
>TRBJ2-7|TRBV4-3|TRBD2|.
TGCGCCAGCGGAGCTAGCGGTTCCTACGAGCAGTACTTC
CASGASGSYEQYF
>TRBJ1-5|TRBV5-1|TRBD1|.
TGCGCCAGCAGCCCGGGACAGGGGAGTCAGCCCCAGCATTTT
CASSPGQGSQPQHF
>TRBJ2-2|TRBV5-4|.|once
TGTGCCAGCAGCCTCGGGCCCCCCGGGACCGGGGAGCTGTTTTTT
CASSLGPPGTGELFF
>TRBJ2-5|TRBV5-1|.|.
TGCGCCAGCCGGGCCGCGGAAGAGACCCAGTACTTC
CASRAAEETQYF
>TRBJ2-1|TRBV19|.|.
TGTGCCAGTAGTATAGTCCAACCGGGACTTCGGATCAATGAGCAGTTCTTC
CASSIVQPGLRINEQFF
>TRBJ2-1|TRBV24-1|TRBD2|few
TGTGCCACCAGTGACCTGGGACTAGCGGGATACAATGAGCAGTTCTTC
CATSDLGLAGYNEQFF
>TRBJ2-2|TRBV6-5|.|.
TGTGCCAGCATGGGGGACCGACCGAACACCGGGGAGCTGTTTTTT
CASMGDRPNTGELFF
>TRBJ2-5|TRBV6-5|TRBD2|.
TGTGCCAGCAGTTACGAATCTAGCGGGGGGACCCGGACCCAGTACTTC
CASSYESSGGTRTQYF
>TRBJ1-3|TRBV7-2|.|.
TGTGCCAGCAGCCTAACTTCGGGCAGGGGAAACTCTGGAAACACCATATATTTT
CASSLTSGRGNSGNTIYF
>TRBJ1-2|TRBV6-5|.|.
TGTGCCAGCAGGGAGGCGGGGAACTATGGCTACACCTTC
CASREAGNYGYTF
>TRBJ2-1|TRBV6-2/TRBV6-3|TRBD2|.
TGTGCCAGCAGTTACCCGAGACTAGCGGGAGGGCCGAGAAATGAGCAGTTCTTC
CASSYPRLAGGPRNEQFF
>TRBJ2-7|TRBV18|TRBD2|.
TGTGCCAGCTCACCCGGACTAGCGGGAGCCTACGAGCAGTACTTC
CASSPGLAGAYEQYF
>TRBJ1-1|TRBV27|.|.
TGTGCCAGCAGTCTAGTTCAGGGATTATTGAACACTGAAGCTTTCTTT
CASSLVQGLLNTEAFF
>TRBJ2-7|TRBV10-3|TRBD1|.
TGTGCCATCAGTGGACCGGGACAGGGTTCCTACGAGCAGTACTTC
CAISGPGQGSYEQYF
>TRBJ2-3|TRBV7-7|.|.
TGTGCTAGCAGCTTAGGGCGGGGAGATACGCAGTATTTT
CASSLGRGDTQYF
>TRBJ1-3|TRBV27|.|.
TGTGCCAGCAGTTTACGTGGGGGGTATGACTCTGGAAACACCATATATTTT
CASSLRGGYDSGNTIYF
>TRBJ2-7|TRBV28|.|.
TGTGCCAGCAGTTTGGAAGGGCCCTACGAGCAGTACTTC
CASSLEGPYEQYF
>TRBJ1-1|TRBV18|.|.
TGTGCCAGCTCAGAATGGGGCCCCATAAACACTGAAGCTTTCTTT
CASSEWGPINTEAFF
>TRBJ2-1|TRBV19|TRBD2|.
TGTGCCAGTAGTATCGCGGCTAGCGGGAGGGCGGGTCAGGAGCAGTTCTTC
CASSIAASGRAGQEQFF
>TRBJ2-7|TRBV29-1|TRBD2|once
TGCAGCGTTGGACTAGCAGCCTACGAGCAGTACTTC
CSVGLAAYEQYF
>TRBJ2-7|TRBV2|TRBD1|few
TGTGCCAGCAGTTTCTCCGGGACAGGGGAAAAGGAGTACTTC
CASSFSGTGEKEYF
>TRBJ2-7|TRBV14|.|once
TGTGCCAGCAGCCAAGGTCTACCGGGCTCCCCCTCCGAGCAGTACTTC
CASSQGLPGSPSEQYF
>TRBJ1-5|TRBV5-1|TRBD1|.
TGCGCCAGCAGCTCCGGACAGGCGGGTCAGCCCCAGCATTTT
CASSSGQAGQPQHF
>TRBJ1-6|TRBV4-2|.|.
TGTGCCAGCAGCCAAGATGAGAGGGCCTCCTATAATTCACCCCTCCACTTT
CASSQDERASYNSPLHF
>TRBJ2-4|TRBV18|.|.
TGTGCCAGCTCACCACCATACGGGGGAGGTCTTAACAAAAACATTCAGTACTTC
CASSPPYGGGLNKNIQYF
>TRBJ1-2|TRBV7-9|.|.
TGTGCCAGCAGCCAAAGTGACAGGACCCAATTGAGGGGCTACACCTTC
CASSQSDRTQLRGYTF
>TRBJ1-4|TRBV2|.|.
TGTGCCAGCAGTGAAGCGCTCAGGTATAATGAAAAACTGTTTTTT
CASSEALRYNEKLFF
>TRBJ2-7|TRBV11-2|.|.
TGTGCCAGCAGAACACAGGAAACCTACGAGCAGTACTTC
CASRTQETYEQYF
>TRBJ1-5|TRBV7-2|TRBD1|.
TGTGCCAGCAGCGGGGGGACAGACGGGAGCAATCAGCCCCAGCATTTT
CASSGGTDGSNQPQHF
>TRBJ2-1|TRBV28|.|.
TGTGCCAGCAGTCTTGTAAAGGGGCTGGGGAATGAGCAGTTCTTC
CASSLVKGLGNEQFF
>TRBJ2-5|TRBV27|.|.
TGTGCCAGGAATTCAGGGGTCCGGGAGACCCAGTACTTC
CARNSGVRETQYF
>TRBJ2-1|TRBV11-2|.|.
TGTGCCAGCAGCCCGGGGGACCAGTTGGCCTCGAATGAGCAGTTCTTC
CASSPGDQLASNEQFF
>TRBJ2-7|TRBV12-5|.|.
TGTGCTAGTGGCTCCCTCCGACCCGACGTCTACGAGCAGTACTTC
CASGSLRPDVYEQYF
>TRBJ2-7|TRBV12-3/TRBV12-4|.|.
TGTGCCAGCAGTTTAGTCGGGGTATACGAGCAGTACTTC
CASSLVGVYEQYF
>TRBJ1-5|TRBV19|.|.
TGTGCCAGTAGTAGCACGGGTAATCAGCCCCAGCATTTT
CASSSTGNQPQHF
>TRBJ1-2|TRBV6-2/TRBV6-3|.|.
TGTGCCAGCAGTTACTCGGTTGAAGCCAGGGGACACCACTATGGCTACACCTTC
CASSYSVEARGHHYGYTF
>TRBJ2-1|TRBV7-2|.|.
TGTGCCAGCAGCTTAGTCAGTCGGGGGCGAGGATACAATGAGCAGTTCTTC
CASSLVSRGRGYNEQFF
>TRBJ2-7|TRBV19|.|.
TGTGCCAGTAGTCCCCTCGGGTCCCAGGGATTCTACGAGCAGTACTTC
CASSPLGSQGFYEQYF
>TRBJ2-7|TRBV19|TRBD2|medium-sized
TGTGCCACCGCGACTAGCGGGTCTTCCTACGAGCAGTACTTC
CATATSGSSYEQYF
>TRBJ1-4|TRBV7-9|.|.
TGTGCCAGCAGCGTCGACGGGATGCAGTTTGAAAAACTGTTTTTT
CASSVDGMQFEKLFF
>TRBJ2-7|TRBV29-1|TRBD1|.
TGCAGCGGGGGACAGGGGGTCTACGAGCAGTACTTC
CSGGQGVYEQYF
>TRBJ2-1|TRBV7-7|.|.
TGTGCTAGCAGTTACGACTGGGGCAATGAGCAGTTCTTC
CASSYDWGNEQFF
>TRBJ2-3|TRBV28|.|.
TGTGCCAGCAGCAACAGCGGACGCACAGATACGCAGTATTTT
CASSNSGRTDTQYF
>TRBJ2-1|TRBV6-4|.|.
TGTGCCAGCAGTGTCTCCAGTGTCAATGAGCAGTTCTTC
CASSVSSVNEQFF
>TRBJ2-7|TRBV7-2|TRBD2|.
TGTGCCAGCAGCTTAGAAGGTAGCGGGGCCCCCTCCTACGAGCAGTACTTC
CASSLEGSGAPSYEQYF
>TRBJ1-3|TRBV5-6|.|once
TGTGCCAGCAGCTTGGCAGGACGGGGAAACACCATATATTTT
CASSLAGRGNTIYF
>TRBJ1-5|TRBV10-1|TRBD1|.
TGCGCCAGCAGTCGAGACAGGGGCCTCAATCAGCCCCAGCATTTT
CASSRDRGLNQPQHF
>TRBJ2-3|TRBV24-1|.|.
TGTGCCACCAGTGACCCGGCCGGGGACCGGACAGATACGCAGTATTTT
CATSDPAGDRTDTQYF
>TRBJ1-1|TRBV5-1|TRBD1|.
TGCGCCAGCAGCCACCAATCTCGGACAGGGGAAGAAGCTTTCTTT
CASSHQSRTGEEAFF
>TRBJ1-5|TRBV6-6|.|.
TGTGCCAGCAGTTATCGAACGGATCAGCCCCAGCATTTT
CASSYRTDQPQHF
>TRBJ2-4|TRBV19|.|few
TGTGCCACCCAAACTTCTGCCGTTGGCAAAAACATTCAGTACTTC
CATQTSAVGKNIQYF
>TRBJ2-3|TRBV27|TRBD2|.
TGTGCCAGCAGTTTATCGTGGACTAGCGGGAGGACGCAGTATTTT
CASSLSWTSGRTQYF
>TRBJ2-1|TRBV5-6|.|.
TGTGCCAGCAGCCAGCTATTGGGGGGATACAATGAGCAGTTCTTC
CASSQLLGGYNEQFF
>TRBJ2-2|TRBV7-3|.|.
TGTGCCAGCAGTGGCAGGGTCACCGGGGAGCTGTTTTTT
CASSGRVTGELFF
>TRBJ2-2|TRBV19|TRBD2|once
TGTGCCAGTAGTATCCGACTAGCGGGGTCCCCCGGGGAGCTGTTTTTT
CASSIRLAGSPGELFF